Listed here are 26 T cell receptor beta chains from one sample, sequenced in a study of shared clonotypes between healthy human individuals. Data came from immunoSEQ multiplex PCR; TCRdb stores just in-frame clones and leaves some out. The sample includes about 330,000 clones, around nine tenths of them seen just once. The sample taken for sequencing was memory CD8+ T cells sorted from blood. Sample subset: CD45RO+ cells pooled with CCR7-negative TemRA cells. The receptors shown here come from a man aged 18 to 29 in good health.

This rearrangement joins TRBV2 to TRBJ1-2; no reliable D call. Deletions cut 0 bases from V and 5 bases from J, with 4 bases between. The CDR3 runs 12 residues. The germline gives CDR1 SNHLY, CDR2 FYNNEI. Here the CDR3 reads CASSEAIYGYTF. The CDR3 coding sequence is TGTGCCAGCAGTGAAGCTATATATGGCTACACCTTC.

The rearrangement uses TRBV27 and TRBJ1-1; D not certain. This CDR3 has 15 residues. In germline, CDR1 is MNHEY, CDR2 SMNVEV (reference sequence). The V end lost 5 bases, the J end lost 0 bases, and 13 bases lay between the germline ends. Here the CDR3 DNA reads TGTGCCAGCAGTCGGCAGATAAATATGAACACTGAAGCTTTCTTT. It yields the protein CASSRQINMNTEAFF.

A note on this clone: Distinct nucleotide sequences in the sample also encode this CDR3. This chain joins TRBV14 and TRBJ1-2; the D gene is possibly TRBD1 (6 bases). V was cut by 4 bases and J by 4 bases, with 10 bases left in between. The germline CDR1 and CDR2 sequences are SGHDN and FVKESK. The CDR3 has 13 amino acids. The CDR3 loop is CASSPGAAYGYTF. CDR3 DNA: TGTGCCAGCAGCCCGGGGGCAGCCTATGGCTACACCTTC. Full variable domain (remainder filled in from reference TRBV14 and TRBJ1-2): EAGVTQFPSHSVIEKGQTVTLRCDPISGHDNLYWYRRVMGKEIKFLLHFVKESKQDESGMPNNRFLAERTGGTYSTLKVQPAELEDSGVYFCASSPGAAYGYTFGSGTRLTVV.

The genes are TRBV7-9 and TRBJ1-2, with TRBD1 as a possible D gene (5 bases). V was pared by 2 bases and J by 8 bases, with 12 bases between. The germline gives CDR1 SEHNR, CDR2 FQNEAQ (reference sequence). The CDR3 length is 13 residues. CDR3 in DNA: TGTGCCAGCAGCTTATATCCCGGGGACGGCTACACCTTC. It specifies CASSLYPGDGYTF. The whole variable domain, filled in from reference TRBV7-9 and TRBJ1-2, reads DTGVSQNPRHKITKRGQNVTFRCDPISEHNRLYWYRQTLGQGPEFLTYFQNEAQLEKSRLLSDRFSAERPKGSFSTLEIQRTEQGDSAMYLCASSLYPGDGYTFGSGTRLTVV.

The J gene is TRBJ2-5, the V gene TRBV7-8; D assignment may be TRBD1 or TRBD2 (7 bases each). The CDR3 loop spans 17 amino acids. Germline V gene data show CDR1 as SGHVS and CDR2 as FQNEAQ. V lost 6 bases to trimming and J lost 3 bases, with 23 bases between them. The CDR3 reads CASSLPSGGLLEETQYF. In nucleotides, the CDR3 is TGTGCCAGCAGTCTACCCTCAGGGGGACTACTGGAAGAGACCCAGTACTTC.

The sample holds one count of this clone. CDR3 in amino acids: CASSFGQDYYEQYF. Written as DNA, the CDR3 is TGTGCCAGCAGTTTCGGGCAGGACTACTACGAGCAGTACTTC. The chain employs TRBV27 and TRBJ2-7; perhaps TRBD2 as D (6 bases). Deletions cut 3 bases from V and 3 bases from J, with 12 bases between. The CDR3 contains 14 residues. CDR1 is MNHEY, CDR2 SMNVEV, per germline (reference sequence).

The gene calls are TRBV5-1 and TRBJ2-7; 14 nucleotides agree with TRBD2. This CDR3 is built from 18 residues. Trimming at V came to 4 bases and at J to 3 bases, leaving 12 bases not matched to a gene. Germline CDR1 is SGHRS and CDR2 is YFSETQ. This CDR3 is CASSTGLAGVMIHYEQYF. The CDR3 DNA reads as TGCGCCAGCAGCACGGGACTAGCGGGAGTAATGATCCACTACGAGCAGTACTTC. The full variable domain, with the rest looked up from reference TRBV5-1 and TRBJ2-7, is KAGVTQTPRYLIKTRGQQVTLSCSPISGHRSVSWYQQTPGQGLQFLFEYFSETQRNKGNFPGRFSGRQFSNSRSEMNVSTLELGDSALYLCASSTGLAGVMIHYEQYFGPGTRLTVT.

V gene TRBV4-3 combines with J gene TRBJ2-3; D may be TRBD2 (6 bases). The length of the CDR3 is 13 residues. The V end was cut by 2 bases, the J end by 5 bases, with 8 bases between. CDR1 LGHNA and CDR2 YSLEER come from the germline V gene. The CDR3: CASSQISGDTQYF. The CDR3 region has the DNA TGCGCCAGCAGCCAAATTAGCGGAGATACGCAGTATTTT.

The chain employs TRBV2 and TRBJ1-1; no definite D call. Looked up from germline, CDR1 is SNHLY and CDR2 is FYNNEI. The CDR3 runs 11 residues. V was shortened by 6 bases and J by 0 bases, with 2 bases between the two germline ends. CDR3 sequence reads: CASSVNTEAFF. CDR3 DNA sequence: TGTGCCAGCAGCGTGAACACTGAAGCTTTCTTT.

This chain links TRBV7-9 with TRBJ1-5, with D possibly TRBD1 on 5 matching bases. This CDR3 comprises 15 residues. V was trimmed by 5 bases and J by 11 bases, leaving 22 bases between them. Germline lookup yields CDR1 SEHNR and CDR2 FQNEAQ (reference sequence). In DNA form, the CDR3 reads TGTGCCAGCAGCACGAACCGGGACCCCAGAGGGGCCCAGCATTTT. Its translation: CASSTNRDPRGAQHF.

The V and J genes are TRBV5-4 and TRBJ2-2; 9 bases are shared with TRBD1. Germline CDR1 reads SGHNT; CDR2 reads YYREEE (reference sequence). V lost 3 bases, J lost 1 base, and 4 bases stayed unmatched. The CDR3 totals 16 residues. The CDR3 loop reads CASSWGQGVNTGELFF. The CDR3 coding sequence is TGTGCCAGCAGCTGGGGACAGGGAGTGAACACCGGGGAGCTGTTTTTT.

The V and J genes are TRBV28 and TRBJ2-7; a weak D match, TRBD1 (6 bases). Trimming took 4 bases from V and 3 from J, leaving 19 bases between them. Germline loops: CDR1 MDHEN, CDR2 SYDVKM. This CDR3 is built from 16 residues. DNA of the CDR3: TGTGCCAGCAGTTCACTGCCGGACAGTCATTACTACGAGCAGTACTTC. It encodes CASSSLPDSHYYEQYF.

The chain employs TRBV19 and TRBJ2-7; D unclear. CDR1 and CDR2 from the germline V gene are LNHDA and SQIVND (reference sequence). V was trimmed by 3 bases and J by 0 bases, leaving 9 bases between them. CDR3 length: 14 residues. The CDR3: CASSIYGSSYEQYF. Written as DNA, the CDR3 is TGTGCCAGTAGTATTTACGGAAGCTCCTACGAGCAGTACTTC.

In its sample, this clone was seen once. J is TRBJ2-5 and V is TRBV27; 13 positions match TRBD2. The CDR3 spans 16 residues. In germline, CDR1 is MNHEY, CDR2 SMNVEV (reference sequence). V lost 3 bases and J lost 5; bases outside the gene matches: 6. The CDR3 DNA follows: TGTGCCAGCAGTTTTTTCGGACTAGCGGGAGACGAGACCCAGTACTTC. Translating it yields CASSFFGLAGDETQYF.

Regarding this clone: Other nucleotide sequences in the sample specify the same CDR3. V and J are TRBV27 and TRBJ2-7; 7 positions agree with TRBD2. The CDR3 totals 14 residues. The J segment lost 2 bases and the V segment lost 4 bases, leaving 5 bases of the junction unmatched. Germline CDR1 is MNHEY and CDR2 is SMNVEV (reference sequence). CDR3 residues: CASSSVGGTYEQYF. DNA for the CDR3: TGTGCCAGCAGTTCCGTCGGGGGGACCTACGAGCAGTACTTC.

The chain has TRBV27 and TRBJ2-2; no definite D call. Germline V gives CDR1 MNHEY, CDR2 SMNVEV (reference sequence). V was cut by 6 bases and J by 5 bases, with 10 bases left in between. This CDR3 has 13 amino acids. CDR3 loop: CASRLSGTGELFF. CDR3 DNA: TGTGCCAGCAGGTTAAGTGGGACCGGGGAGCTGTTTTTT.

The chain joins TRBV4-1 to TRBJ2-1, with a weak D call TRBD2 (5 bases). Germline V gives CDR1 MGHRA, CDR2 YSYEKL. Trimming cost V 1 base and J 0 bases, with 7 bases left between them. The CDR3 extends over 15 amino acids. CDR3 sequence (DNA): TGCGCCAGCAGCCAAGGTACTAGCTCCTACAATGAGCAGTTCTTC. This codes for CASSQGTSSYNEQFF.

The chain carries TRBV6-5 and TRBJ1-5; 7 bases are a match to TRBD1. The germline CDR1 and CDR2 sequences are MNHEY and SVGAGI. The CDR3 is made up of 14 amino acids. With 9 bases clipped from V and 3 bases from J, the junction kept 8 bases outside the gene matches. CDR3 bases: TGTGCCAGTGCCGGGACAGCCTTCAATCAGCCCCAGCATTTT. Protein sequence: CASAGTAFNQPQHF.

The V call is TRBV7-9, the J call TRBJ2-1; D gene ambiguous. Germline CDR1 SEHNR, CDR2 FQNEAQ (reference sequence). Trimming cost V 1 base and J 4 bases, with 8 bases left between them. This CDR3 is 14 amino acids long. The CDR3 sequence is CASSLESGYNEQFF. CDR3 in DNA: TGTGCCAGCAGCTTAGAGTCCGGGTACAATGAGCAGTTCTTC.

The chain is built from TRBV5-1 and TRBJ1-3; no reliable D call. The V gene lost 2 bases and the J gene lost 0 bases, with 12 bases spanning the gap. Germline CDR1 is SGHRS and CDR2 is YFSETQ. This CDR3 is built from 16 residues. DNA for the CDR3: TGCGCCAGCAGCTTACTTCCCGTAAGCTCTGGAAACACCATATATTTT. It specifies CASSLLPVSSGNTIYF. Combining the CDR3 with reference TRBV5-1 and TRBJ1-3 gives the whole variable domain KAGVTQTPRYLIKTRGQQVTLSCSPISGHRSVSWYQQTPGQGLQFLFEYFSETQRNKGNFPGRFSGRQFSNSRSEMNVSTLELGDSALYLCASSLLPVSSGNTIYFGEGSWLTVV.

This clone appeared once. The V and J genes are TRBV7-9 and TRBJ1-6, with D unclear. The CDR3 extends over 14 amino acids. V was cut by 4 bases and J by 8 bases, with 12 bases left in between. Germline V gene lookup returns CDR1 SEHNR and CDR2 FQNEAQ (reference sequence). CDR3 amino acids: CASSSEEWDSPLHF. CDR3 in DNA: TGTGCCAGCAGCTCCGAGGAGTGGGATTCACCCCTCCACTTT.

This clone showed up many times. This sample also contains other DNA sequences that code for the same CDR3. The V gene is TRBV29-1, the J gene TRBJ1-1; D gene uncertain. Per germline, CDR1 SQVTM and CDR2 ANQGSEA. CDR3 length equals 10 residues. V lost 4 bases and J 5 bases, leaving 5 bases between the germline ends. The CDR3 here is CSVADTEAFF. The CDR3 DNA is TGCAGCGTTGCAGATACTGAAGCTTTCTTT.

The rearrangement links TRBV6-5 to TRBJ1-2; no clear D. The CDR3 runs to 15 residues. The germline V and J ends were trimmed by 2 bases and 5 bases, with 15 bases remaining between them. Germline CDR1 and CDR2: MNHEY and SVGAGI. The DNA for the CDR3 is TGTGCCAGCAGTTACGCGGCAGATGTTCGGTATGGCTACACCTTC. Translating it yields CASSYAADVRYGYTF.

This clone has just one count. The chain has TRBV11-2 and TRBJ2-1, with unresolved D. CDR1 and CDR2 from the germline V gene are SGHAT and FQNNGV. This CDR3 is built from 15 residues. Trimming stripped 0 bases from V and 8 bases from J, with 14 bases between. CDR3 sequence: CASSLDYSSWDEQFF. Here the CDR3 DNA reads TGTGCCAGCAGCTTAGATTATAGTAGTTGGGATGAGCAGTTCTTC.

V is TRBV7-9 and J is TRBJ2-7; tentatively, D is TRBD2 (6 bases). The CDR3 length is 12 residues. CDR1 SEHNR and CDR2 FQNEAQ come from the germline V gene (reference sequence). V shed 4 bases and J shed 6 bases, with 10 bases lying between them. The CDR3 nucleotides are TGTGCCAGCAGCTGGACGGAGGGCGAGCAGTACTTC. Protein: CASSWTEGEQYF.

V is TRBV9 and J is TRBJ2-7, with D unresolved. The CDR3 is 13 amino acids. CDR1 and CDR2 (germline): SGDLS, YYNGEE. V was cut by 4 bases and J by 3 bases, with 11 bases left in between. The CDR3 DNA sequence: TGTGCCAGCAGCCCCAGCGACGGCTACGAGCAGTACTTC. The encoded protein is CASSPSDGYEQYF.